This entry lists 23 T cell receptor beta chains sequenced from one sample in a study of monozygotic twins with inflammatory bowel disease. TCRdb reprocessed the 5' RACE reads, keeping one entry per CDR3 protein, no DNA. Found here are about 300,000 distinct CDR3 sequences; the top ten clones hold 5.5% to 6.5%. The source material was blood. These receptors were obtained from a human donor with ulcerative colitis or Crohn's disease, or a healthy co-twin of an affected twin (not recorded which).

V usage is TRBV18 and J usage is TRBJ1-1. Germline V gene sequence: CDR1 KGHSH, CDR2 LQKENI. The CDR3 sequence is 14 residues long. This chain's CDR3 is CASSPGTLNTEAFF.

The chain couples TRBV20-1 to TRBJ2-1. From germline, CDR1 is DFQATT and CDR2 SNEGSKA (reference sequence). The CDR3 consists of 11 residues. Here the CDR3 reads CSARDYPEQFF.

V usage is TRBV10-3 and J usage is TRBJ2-7. The CDR3 has 12 amino acids. CDR1 and CDR2 from the germline V gene are ENHRY and SYGVKD. The CDR3 is CAIMGIDYEQYF.

The chain joins TRBV5-1 to TRBJ2-3; as DNA is missing, the TRBD2 call by TCRdb cannot be tested. CDR1 and CDR2 (germline): SGHRS, YFSETQ. CDR3 length: 15 residues. The CDR3: CASSLEGAAGDTQYF.

The chain is built from TRBV28 and TRBJ2-5; TCRdb designates TRBD1, a call that cannot be tested without DNA. Germline assignment: CDR1 MDHEN and CDR2 SYDVKM. The CDR3 is 15 residues long. The chain's CDR3 is CASSFGAQGQETQYF.

This chain connects TRBV5-5 to TRBJ2-3. The CDR3 has 15 amino acids. Germline V gene lookup returns CDR1 SGHKS and CDR2 YYEKEE (reference sequence). The CDR3 protein is CASSLADGPTSTQYF.

This chain joins TRBV10-3 and TRBJ2-1. Germline V lookup: CDR1 ENHRY, CDR2 SYGVKD. The CDR3 contains 15 residues. CDR3: CAISQTFSSYNEQFF.

V and J are TRBV12-3 or TRBV12-4 and TRBJ1-2. The CDR3 covers 13 residues. The CDR3 loop reads CASRDYASYGYTF.

The chain is built from TRBV30 and TRBJ2-7; TCRdb returns TRBD1, unconfirmable since there is no DNA. The CDR3 runs to 13 residues. Germline V gene sequence: CDR1 GTSNPN, CDR2 SVGIG (reference sequence). The CDR3 reads CAWSAVPLNEQYF.

The rearrangement links TRBV6-5 to TRBJ1-5. The germline V gene encodes CDR1 MNHEY and CDR2 SVGAGI. There are 13 residues in the CDR3. This CDR3 reads CASSFGRDQPQHF.

J is TRBJ1-1 and V is TRBV7-2; TCRdb's D call of TRBD1 is untestable without DNA. The CDR3 covers 15 residues. Looked up from germline, CDR1 is SGHTA and CDR2 is FQGNSA. The CDR3 loop reads CASSLNQDRPTEAFF.

J is TRBJ2-7 and V is TRBV2; with no DNA, the TCRdb D assignment of TRBD1 cannot be verified. The CDR3 consists of 14 residues. Germline V gene lookup returns CDR1 SNHLY and CDR2 FYNNEI. The CDR3 protein is CASRKGQATYEQYF.

This rearrangement joins TRBV6-1 to TRBJ1-1; TCRdb reports TRBD1, a call that lacks DNA to check it against. CDR1 and CDR2 from the germline V gene are MNHNS and SASEGT. The CDR3 extends over 17 amino acids. This CDR3 is CASSEGGMGHPNTEAFF.

V gene TRBV2 combines with J gene TRBJ2-5; there is no DNA to check the TCRdb D call of TRBD2. This CDR3 region has 15 residues. The germline V gene has CDR1 SNHLY and CDR2 FYNNEI. This CDR3 reads CASSRGSRLQETQYF.

The chain couples TRBV18 to TRBJ2-3; absent DNA, TCRdb's TRBD2 call cannot be checked. Germline V lookup: CDR1 KGHSH, CDR2 LQKENI. This CDR3 contains 14 residues. The CDR3 spells CASSPLRDSDTQYF.

The CDR3 spells CATTGTSGIKTQYF. The chain is built from TRBV15 and TRBJ2-5; as DNA is missing, the TRBD2 call by TCRdb cannot be tested. Germline V gene data show CDR1 as LNHNV and CDR2 as YYDKDF (reference sequence). This CDR3 contains 14 residues.

The chain links TRBV20-1 to TRBJ2-6; TCRdb's assignment of TRBD1 cannot be checked, as there is no DNA. Germline CDR1 and CDR2: DFQATT and SNEGSKA (reference sequence). This CDR3 comprises 14 residues. The CDR3 reads CSAPTVAGANVLTF.

J is TRBJ2-7 and V is TRBV7-2; as DNA is missing, the TRBD1 call by TCRdb cannot be tested. CDR3 length: 14 amino acids. The V gene's germline CDR1 is SGHTA and CDR2 FQGNSA. The CDR3 loop is CASRFAGGTGEQYF. The whole variable domain, filled in from reference TRBV7-2 and TRBJ2-7, reads GAGVSQSPSNKVTEKGKDVELRCDPISGHTALYWYRQSLGQGLEFLIYFQGNSAPDKSGLPSDRFSAERTGGSVSTLTIQRTQQEDSAVYLCASRFAGGTGEQYFGPGTRLTVT.

V usage is TRBV7-9 and J usage is TRBJ2-6. Germline V gives CDR1 SEHNR, CDR2 FQNEAQ (reference sequence). The CDR3 has 15 amino acids. The CDR3 is CASSLYSSGANVLTF.

V is TRBV19 and J is TRBJ1-5. The CDR3 length is 13 residues. The germline CDR1 and CDR2 sequences are LNHDA and SQIVND (reference sequence). CDR3 loop: CASSIGDNQPQHF.

This chain links TRBV5-1 with TRBJ1-4. Germline assignment: CDR1 SGHRS and CDR2 YFSETQ. The CDR3 sequence is 14 residues long. CDR3 sequence: CASSLVVGDVLLFF.

The chain recombines TRBV7-8 with TRBJ2-3. From germline, CDR1 is SGHVS and CDR2 FQNEAQ. The CDR3 length is 11 residues. The CDR3: CASSFIDTQYF.

This chain uses TRBV15 with TRBJ1-1; with no DNA, the TCRdb D assignment of TRBD1 cannot be verified. CDR3 length: 14 residues. CDR1 and CDR2 (germline): LNHNV, YYDKDF (reference sequence). CDR3 residues: CATSTGQSNTEAFF.